Shown below are 5 T cell receptor beta chains from a single sample sequenced in a study of blood T cell repertoires in COVID-19. Profiled with immunoSEQ multiplex PCR; TCRdb holds only in-frame clones, not every one. The sample carries about 28,000 clones, around 87% recorded once. The material sequenced was peripheral blood. The source of these receptors is a man between 60 and 75 years old with active COVID-19.

As DNA, the CDR3 is TGCGCCAGCAGGGCCGGGGGATCTGGGAATGAGCAGTTCTTC. Its translation is CASRAGGSGNEQFF. This chain connects TRBV10-1 to TRBJ2-1, with a tentative D call TRBD2 (6 bases). This CDR3 comprises 14 residues. The germline gives CDR1 WNHNN, CDR2 SYGVQD (reference sequence). Trimming stripped 6 bases from V and 7 bases from J, with 16 bases between.

In DNA form, the CDR3 reads TGTGCCAGCAGTGAAGATAGCGCCTCCTACAATGAGCAGTTCTTC. It codes for CASSEDSASYNEQFF. The chain joins TRBV6-1 to TRBJ2-1; D perhaps matches TRBD2 (5 bases). V was pared by 1 base and J by 0 bases, with 7 bases between. The CDR3 spans 15 residues. Germline values: CDR1 MNHNS, CDR2 SASEGT.

The chain carries TRBV28 and TRBJ1-2; 7 bases agree with TRBD1. Germline lookup yields CDR1 MDHEN and CDR2 SYDVKM. After removal of 4 bases from V and 5 bases from J, the junction contained 7 bases not matched to a gene. The CDR3 has 14 residues. CDR3 in DNA: TGTGCCAGCAGTTCGAGGGGGCGCGGATATGGCTACACCTTC. Its translation: CASSSRGRGYGYTF.

V gene TRBV5-1 combines with J gene TRBJ2-7, with 8 positions matching TRBD2. J gave up 4 bases and V 4 bases, and 7 bases lay outside the gene matches. The CDR3 runs to 14 residues. Germline lookup yields CDR1 SGHRS and CDR2 YFSETQ. CDR3 protein: CASSTERGIYEQYF. The CDR3 DNA follows: TGCGCCAGCAGCACTGAGCGGGGGATATACGAGCAGTACTTC.

The CDR3 DNA reads TGCGCCAGCAATTCTAGGTTATCCTACGAGCAGTACTTC. Translating it yields CASNSRLSYEQYF. J is TRBJ2-7 and V is TRBV4-1, with D hard to call. The CDR3 length is 13 residues. CDR1 MGHRA and CDR2 YSYEKL come from the germline V gene. Between the trimmed V and J ends, which lost 7 bases and 1 base, there was a span of 11 bases.